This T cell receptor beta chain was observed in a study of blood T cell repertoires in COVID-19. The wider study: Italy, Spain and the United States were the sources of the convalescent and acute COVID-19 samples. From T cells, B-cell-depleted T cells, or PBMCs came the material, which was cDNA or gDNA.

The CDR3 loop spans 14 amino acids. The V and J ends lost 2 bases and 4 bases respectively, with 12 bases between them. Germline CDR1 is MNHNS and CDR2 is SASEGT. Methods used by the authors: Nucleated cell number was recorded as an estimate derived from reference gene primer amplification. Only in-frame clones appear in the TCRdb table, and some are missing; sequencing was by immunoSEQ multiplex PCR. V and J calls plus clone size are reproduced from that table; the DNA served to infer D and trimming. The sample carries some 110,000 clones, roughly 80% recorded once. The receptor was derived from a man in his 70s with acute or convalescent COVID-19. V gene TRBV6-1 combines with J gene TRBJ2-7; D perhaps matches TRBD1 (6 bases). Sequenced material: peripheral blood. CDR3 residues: CASSELGQTYEQYF. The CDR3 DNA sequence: TGTGCCAGCAGTGAACTAGGACAGACTTACGAGCAGTACTTC.